The text below deals with one TCR beta chain. The target antigen is unknown. The data were obtained in a study of post-analysis software for immune sequencing data. Researchers reported that TCR beta cDNA libraries carried unique molecular identifiers. MiXCR, run by TCRdb on the PCR reads, gives a single entry per CDR3 protein. The sample consists of hundreds of thousands of distinct CDR3 sequences, approximately 53% of them appearing once. Points from the study as a whole: TRBV5-6, TRBV5-1 and TRBV20-1 belonged to a set of a few TRBV segments that were more frequent in patients than controls.

Trimming took 0 bases from V and 11 from J, leaving 19 bases between them. CDR1 is MGHDK, CDR2 SYGVNS, per germline. This CDR3 contains 15 residues. The source of this sequence is a girl under 18 with multiple sclerosis. The sample comprised blood. J is TRBJ2-5 and V is TRBV25-1, with TRBD2 as a possible D gene (7 bases). CDR3 amino acids: CASSEYGGAAPQQYF. CDR3 DNA sequence: TGTGCCAGCAGTGAATATGGGGGGGCCGCTCCACAGCAGTACTTC.